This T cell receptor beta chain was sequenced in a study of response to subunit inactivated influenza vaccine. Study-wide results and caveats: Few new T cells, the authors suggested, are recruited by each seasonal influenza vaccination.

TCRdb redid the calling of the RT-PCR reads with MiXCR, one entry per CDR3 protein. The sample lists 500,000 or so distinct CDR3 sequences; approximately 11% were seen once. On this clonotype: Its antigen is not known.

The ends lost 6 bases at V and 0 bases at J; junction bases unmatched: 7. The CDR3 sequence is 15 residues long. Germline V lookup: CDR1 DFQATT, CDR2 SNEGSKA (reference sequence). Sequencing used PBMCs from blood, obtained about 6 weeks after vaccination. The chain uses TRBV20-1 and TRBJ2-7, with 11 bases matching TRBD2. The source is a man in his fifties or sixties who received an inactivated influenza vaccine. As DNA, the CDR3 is TGCAGTGCAGAAACTAGCGGGGGTTCCTCCTACGAGCAGTACTTC. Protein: CSAETSGGSSYEQYF.